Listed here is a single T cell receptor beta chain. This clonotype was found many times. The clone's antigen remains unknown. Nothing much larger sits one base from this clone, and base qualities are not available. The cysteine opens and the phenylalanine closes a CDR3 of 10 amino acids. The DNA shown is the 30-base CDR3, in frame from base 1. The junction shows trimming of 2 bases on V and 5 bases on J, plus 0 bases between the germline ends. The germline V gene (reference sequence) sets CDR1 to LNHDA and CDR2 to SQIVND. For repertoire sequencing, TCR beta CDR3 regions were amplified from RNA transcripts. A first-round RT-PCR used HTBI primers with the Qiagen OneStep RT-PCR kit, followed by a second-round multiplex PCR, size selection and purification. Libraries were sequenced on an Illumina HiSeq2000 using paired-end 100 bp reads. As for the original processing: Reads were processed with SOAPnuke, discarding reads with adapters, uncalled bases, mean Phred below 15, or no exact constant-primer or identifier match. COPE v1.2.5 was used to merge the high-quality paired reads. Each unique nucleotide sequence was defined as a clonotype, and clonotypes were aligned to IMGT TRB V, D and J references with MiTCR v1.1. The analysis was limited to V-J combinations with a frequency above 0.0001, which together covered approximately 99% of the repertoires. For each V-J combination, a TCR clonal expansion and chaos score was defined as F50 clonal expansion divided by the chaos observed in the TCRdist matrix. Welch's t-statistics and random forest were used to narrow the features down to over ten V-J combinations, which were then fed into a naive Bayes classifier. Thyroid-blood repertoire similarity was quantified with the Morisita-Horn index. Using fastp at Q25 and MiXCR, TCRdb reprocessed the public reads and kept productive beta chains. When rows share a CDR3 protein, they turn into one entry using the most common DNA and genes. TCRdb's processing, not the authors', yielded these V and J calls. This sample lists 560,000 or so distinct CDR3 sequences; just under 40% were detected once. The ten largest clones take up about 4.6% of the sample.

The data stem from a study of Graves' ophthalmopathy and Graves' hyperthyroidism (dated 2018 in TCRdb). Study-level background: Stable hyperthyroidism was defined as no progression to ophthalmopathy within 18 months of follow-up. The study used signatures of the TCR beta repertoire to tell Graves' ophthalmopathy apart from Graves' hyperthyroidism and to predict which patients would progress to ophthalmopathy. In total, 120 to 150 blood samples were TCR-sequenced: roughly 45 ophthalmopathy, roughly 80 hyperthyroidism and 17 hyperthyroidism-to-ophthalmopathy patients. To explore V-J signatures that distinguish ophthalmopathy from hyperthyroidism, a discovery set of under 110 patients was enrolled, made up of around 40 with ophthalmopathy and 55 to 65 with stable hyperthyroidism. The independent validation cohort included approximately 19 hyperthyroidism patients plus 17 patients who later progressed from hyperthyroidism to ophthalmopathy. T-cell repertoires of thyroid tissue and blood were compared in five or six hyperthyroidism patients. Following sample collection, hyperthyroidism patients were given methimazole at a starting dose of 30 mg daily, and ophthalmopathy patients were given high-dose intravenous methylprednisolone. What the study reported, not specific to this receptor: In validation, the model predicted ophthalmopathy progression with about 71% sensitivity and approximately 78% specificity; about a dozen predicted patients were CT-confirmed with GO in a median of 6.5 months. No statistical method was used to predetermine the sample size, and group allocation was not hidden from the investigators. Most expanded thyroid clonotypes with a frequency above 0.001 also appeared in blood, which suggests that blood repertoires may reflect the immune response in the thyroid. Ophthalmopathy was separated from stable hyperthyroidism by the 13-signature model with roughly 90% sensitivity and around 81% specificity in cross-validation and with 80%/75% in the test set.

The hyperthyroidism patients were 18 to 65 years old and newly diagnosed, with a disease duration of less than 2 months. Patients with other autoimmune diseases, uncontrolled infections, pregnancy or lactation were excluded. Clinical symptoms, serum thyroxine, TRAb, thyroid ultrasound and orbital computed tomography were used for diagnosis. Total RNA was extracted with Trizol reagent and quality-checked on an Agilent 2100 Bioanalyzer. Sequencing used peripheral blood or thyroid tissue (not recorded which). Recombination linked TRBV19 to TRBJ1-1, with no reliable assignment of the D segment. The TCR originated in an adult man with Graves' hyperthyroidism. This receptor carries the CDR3 CASSITEAFF. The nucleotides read TGTGCCAGTAGTATAACTGAAGCTTTCTTT.